This T cell receptor beta chain originates from a study of low-dose radiotherapy and immunotherapy resistance in tumors. Time point noted: before trial treatment. This clonotype was seen repeatedly, ten times or more. Alpha- and beta-chain coverage of first-strand cDNA came from TRAV- and TRBV-specific primers. It was with a constant-region primer and a V-primer adapter that TCRs were amplified over roughly 19 PCR cycles. MiXCR, applied by TCRdb to the reads, yields one record per CDR3 protein. The sample shows tens of thousands of distinct CDR3 sequences, 15% to 20% of them seen only once. This CDR3 is 19 amino acids long. Trimming pared 1 base from V and 6 bases from J, leaving 28 bases between. The germline CDR1 and CDR2 sequences are MGHRA and YSYEKL.

V usage is TRBV4-1 and J usage is TRBJ2-7; possibly TRBD1 for D (5 bases). The source material was PBMCs, sampled before treatment. The source of this sequence is a male donor with prostate cancer. The CDR3 loop is CASSQGLAGLPPPLSEQYF. The CDR3 bases are TGCGCCAGCAGCCAAGGTCTTGCAGGGTTGCCACCCCCTTTATCCGAGCAGTACTTC.